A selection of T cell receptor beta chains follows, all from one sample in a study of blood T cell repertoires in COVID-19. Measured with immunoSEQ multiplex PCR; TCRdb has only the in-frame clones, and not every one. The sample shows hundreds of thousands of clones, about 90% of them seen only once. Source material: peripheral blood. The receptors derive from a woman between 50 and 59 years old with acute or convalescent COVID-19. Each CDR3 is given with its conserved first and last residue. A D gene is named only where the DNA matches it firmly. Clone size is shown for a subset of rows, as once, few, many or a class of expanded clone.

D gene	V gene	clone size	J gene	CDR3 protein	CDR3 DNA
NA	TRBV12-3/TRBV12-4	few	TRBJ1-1	CATGEGNTEAFF	TGTGCCACCGGAGAGGGCAACACTGAAGCTTTCTTT
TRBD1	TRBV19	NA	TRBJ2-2	CASNKQGALNTGELFF	TGTGCCAGTAATAAACAGGGGGCCCTTAACACCGGGGAGCTGTTTTTT
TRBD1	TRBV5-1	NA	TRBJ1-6	CASSLGDRGLGYNSPLHF	TGCGCCAGCAGCTTGGGGGACAGGGGACTGGGCTATAATTCACCCCTCCACTTT
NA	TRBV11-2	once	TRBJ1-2	CASSLFGRSQVNYGYTF	TGTGCCAGCAGCTTATTCGGAAGATCACAGGTAAACTATGGCTACACCTTC
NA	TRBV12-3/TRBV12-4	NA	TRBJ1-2	CASSLAGFGGYTF	TGTGCCAGCAGTTTAGCGGGCTTTGGAGGCTACACCTTC
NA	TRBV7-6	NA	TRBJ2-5	CASSSSQETQYF	TGTGCCAGCAGCTCCTCCCAAGAGACCCAGTACTTC
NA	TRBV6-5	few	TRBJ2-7	CASRYTFGADEQYF	TGTGCCAGCAGATATACCTTTGGGGCCGACGAGCAGTACTTC
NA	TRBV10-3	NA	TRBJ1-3	CAITTESSGNTIYF	TGTGCCATCACTACAGAATCCTCTGGAAACACCATATATTTT
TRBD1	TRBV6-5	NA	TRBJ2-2	CAGDRENGELFF	TGTGCCGGGGACAGGGAAAACGGGGAGCTGTTTTTT
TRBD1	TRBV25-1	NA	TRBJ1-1	CASRPPGSGQGPFEAFF	TGTGCCAGCAGGCCCCCAGGCTCAGGACAGGGCCCCTTTGAAGCTTTCTTT
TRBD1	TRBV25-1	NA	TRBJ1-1	CASSVGYTGGINTEAFF	TGTGCCAGCAGTGTAGGGTACACAGGGGGTATAAACACTGAAGCTTTCTTT
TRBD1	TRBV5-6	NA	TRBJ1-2	CASSAGTGAGGYTF	TGTGCCAGCAGCGCGGGGACAGGGGCCGGGGGCTACACCTTC
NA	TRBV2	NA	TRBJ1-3	CASSEVERAFGNTIYF	TGTGCCAGCAGTGAAGTTGAACGAGCGTTCGGAAACACCATATATTTT
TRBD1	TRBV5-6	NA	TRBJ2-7	CASSLNRGDEQYF	TGTGCCAGCAGCTTGAACAGGGGGGACGAGCAGTACTTC
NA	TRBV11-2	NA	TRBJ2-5	CASSTVNGQQETQYF	TGTGCCAGCAGCACCGTTAACGGACAGCAAGAGACCCAGTACTTC
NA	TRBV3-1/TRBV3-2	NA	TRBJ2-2	CASSRPGEDTGELFF	TGTGCCAGCAGCCGACCGGGGGAGGACACCGGGGAGCTGTTTTTT
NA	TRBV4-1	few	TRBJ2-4	CASSQGLGALNIQYF	TGCGCCAGCAGCCAAGGATTGGGGGCCTTAAACATTCAGTACTTC
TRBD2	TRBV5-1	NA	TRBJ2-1	CASSRTSGPYNEQFF	TGCGCCAGCAGCAGGACTAGCGGGCCATACAATGAGCAGTTCTTC
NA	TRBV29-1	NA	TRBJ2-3	CSVDPGHTDTQYF	TGCAGCGTTGATCCGGGACACACAGATACGCAGTATTTT
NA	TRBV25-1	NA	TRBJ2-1	CASSAKIGKMSSYNEQFF	TGTGCCAGCAGTGCAAAGATTGGTAAAATGAGCTCCTACAATGAGCAGTTCTTC
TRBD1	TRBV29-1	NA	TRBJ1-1	CSVEVEDRFDEAFF	TGCAGCGTTGAGGTCGAGGACAGGTTTGATGAAGCTTTCTTT
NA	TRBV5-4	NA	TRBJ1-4	CASSLRFQLDTNEKLFF	TGTGCCAGCAGCTTACGCTTCCAGCTAGACACTAATGAAAAACTGTTTTTT
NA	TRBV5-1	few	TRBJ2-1	CASSLVQGVGDEQFF	TGCGCCAGCAGCTTGGTACAGGGAGTAGGCGATGAGCAGTTCTTC
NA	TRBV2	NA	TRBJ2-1	CASRLYEQFF	TGTGCCAGCAGACTCTATGAGCAGTTCTTC
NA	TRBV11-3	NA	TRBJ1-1	CASSLGGLNTEAFF	TGTGCCAGCAGCTTAGGGGGGCTGAACACTGAAGCTTTCTTT
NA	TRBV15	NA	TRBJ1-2	CATSRDIQAFYGYTF	TGTGCCACCAGCAGAGATATACAGGCTTTCTATGGCTACACCTTC
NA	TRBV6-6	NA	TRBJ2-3	CASSPGLSTDTQYF	TGTGCCAGCAGTCCCGGACTGAGCACAGATACGCAGTATTTT
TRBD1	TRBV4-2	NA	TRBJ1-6	CASSQIKGARSPLHF	TGTGCCAGCAGCCAAATTAAGGGGGCTAGGTCACCCCTCCACTTT
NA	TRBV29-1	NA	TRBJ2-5	CSVDKLSGPETQYF	TGCAGCGTTGATAAACTAAGCGGGCCAGAGACCCAGTACTTC
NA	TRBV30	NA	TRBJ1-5	CAWKGTQSNQPQHF	TGTGCCTGGAAGGGGACACAGAGCAATCAGCCCCAGCATTTT